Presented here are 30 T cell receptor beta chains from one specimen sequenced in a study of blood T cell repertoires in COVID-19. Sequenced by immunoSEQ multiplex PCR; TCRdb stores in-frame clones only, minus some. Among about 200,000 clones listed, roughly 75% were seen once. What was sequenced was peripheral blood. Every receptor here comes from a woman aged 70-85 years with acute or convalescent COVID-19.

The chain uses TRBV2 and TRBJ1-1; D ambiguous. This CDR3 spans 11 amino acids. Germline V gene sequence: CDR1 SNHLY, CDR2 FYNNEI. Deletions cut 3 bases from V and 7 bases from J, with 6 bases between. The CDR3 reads CASSESREAFF. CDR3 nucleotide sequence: TGTGCCAGCAGTGAGTCCCGTGAAGCTTTCTTT. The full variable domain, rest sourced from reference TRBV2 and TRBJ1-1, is EPEVTQTPSHQVTQMGQEVILRCVPISNHLYFYWYRQILGQKVEFLVSFYNNEISEKSEIFDDQFSVERPDGSNFTLKIRSTKLEDSAMYFCASSESREAFFGQGTRLTVV.

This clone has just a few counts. The CDR3 here is CASSLRRRFNYGYTF. The CDR3 DNA reads TGTGCCAGCAGCTTGCGACGGAGATTTAACTATGGCTACACCTTC. V gene TRBV5-6 combines with J gene TRBJ1-2; D remains unclear. Between the trimmed V and J ends, which lost 1 base and 1 base, there was a span of 11 bases. This CDR3 comprises 15 residues. Germline V gives CDR1 SGHDT, CDR2 YYEEEE.

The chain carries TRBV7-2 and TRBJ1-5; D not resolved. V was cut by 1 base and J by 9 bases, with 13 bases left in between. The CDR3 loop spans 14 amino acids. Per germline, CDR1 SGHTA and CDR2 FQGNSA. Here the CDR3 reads CASSLGGPARPQHF. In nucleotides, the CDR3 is TGTGCCAGCAGCTTAGGAGGGCCCGCACGGCCCCAGCATTTT.

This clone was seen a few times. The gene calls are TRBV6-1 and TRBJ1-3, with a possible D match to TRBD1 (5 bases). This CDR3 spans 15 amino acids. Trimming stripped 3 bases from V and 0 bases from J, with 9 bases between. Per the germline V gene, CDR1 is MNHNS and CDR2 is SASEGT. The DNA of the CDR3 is TGTGCCAGCAGTGAGGGGCCAAACTCTGGAAACACCATATATTTT. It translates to CASSEGPNSGNTIYF.

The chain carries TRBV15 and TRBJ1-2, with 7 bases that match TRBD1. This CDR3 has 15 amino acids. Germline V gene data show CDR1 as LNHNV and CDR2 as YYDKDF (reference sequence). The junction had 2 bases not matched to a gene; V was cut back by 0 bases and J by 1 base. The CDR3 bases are TGTGCCACCAGCAGAGATCGGGACAGTAACTATGGCTACACCTTC. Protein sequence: CATSRDRDSNYGYTF.

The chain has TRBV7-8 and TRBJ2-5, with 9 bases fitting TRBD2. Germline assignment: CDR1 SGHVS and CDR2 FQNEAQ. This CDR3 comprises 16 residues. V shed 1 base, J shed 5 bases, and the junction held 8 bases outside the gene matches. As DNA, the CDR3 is TGTGCCAGCAGCTTAGGGGGCGGGAGGGGTTTCGAGACCCAGTACTTC. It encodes CASSLGGGRGFETQYF.

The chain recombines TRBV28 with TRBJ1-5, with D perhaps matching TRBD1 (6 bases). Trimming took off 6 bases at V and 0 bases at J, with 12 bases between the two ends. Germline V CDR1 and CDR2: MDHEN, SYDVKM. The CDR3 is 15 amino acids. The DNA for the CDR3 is TGTGCCAGCAGAAAGGACAGTTATAGCAATCAGCCCCAGCATTTT. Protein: CASRKDSYSNQPQHF. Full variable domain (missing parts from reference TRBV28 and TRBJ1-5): DVKVTQSSRYLVKRTGEKVFLECVQDMDHENMFWYRQDPGLGLRLIYFSYDVKMKEKGDIPEGYSVSREKKERFSLILESASTNQTSMYLCASRKDSYSNQPQHFGDGTRLSIL.

As DNA, the CDR3 is TGTGCCAGCAGTCCCGACAGGCCCGGAGAGACCCAGTACTTC. It encodes CASSPDRPGETQYF. The chain couples TRBV28 to TRBJ2-5, with a tentative D call TRBD1 (6 bases). This CDR3 is built from 14 residues. The germline V and J ends were trimmed by 5 bases and 4 bases, with 14 bases remaining between them. CDR1 is MDHEN and CDR2 is SYDVKM in the germline V gene.

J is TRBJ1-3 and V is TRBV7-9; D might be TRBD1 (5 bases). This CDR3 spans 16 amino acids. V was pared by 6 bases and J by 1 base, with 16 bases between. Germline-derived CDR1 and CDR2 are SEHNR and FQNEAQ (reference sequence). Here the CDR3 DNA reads TGTGCCAGCAGGCGACTTTTCCAGGGTTCTGGAAACACCATATATTTT. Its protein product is CASRRLFQGSGNTIYF.

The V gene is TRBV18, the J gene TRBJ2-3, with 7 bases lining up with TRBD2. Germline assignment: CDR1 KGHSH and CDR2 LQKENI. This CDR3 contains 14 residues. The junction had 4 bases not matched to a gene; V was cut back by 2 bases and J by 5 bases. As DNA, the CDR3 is TGTGCCAGCTCACCAATCGAGCGGGGAGATACGCAGTATTTT. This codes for CASSPIERGDTQYF. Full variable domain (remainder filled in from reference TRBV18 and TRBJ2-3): NAGVMQNPRHLVRRRGQEARLRCSPMKGHSHVYWYRQLPEEGLKFMVYLQKENIIDESGMPKERFSAEFPKEGPSILRIQQVVRGDSAAYFCASSPIERGDTQYFGPGTRLTVL.

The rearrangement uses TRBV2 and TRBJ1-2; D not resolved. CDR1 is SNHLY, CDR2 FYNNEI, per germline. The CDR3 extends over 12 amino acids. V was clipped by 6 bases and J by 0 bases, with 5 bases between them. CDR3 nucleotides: TGTGCCAGCAGCACAACTAACTATGGCTACACCTTC. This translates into CASSTTNYGYTF.

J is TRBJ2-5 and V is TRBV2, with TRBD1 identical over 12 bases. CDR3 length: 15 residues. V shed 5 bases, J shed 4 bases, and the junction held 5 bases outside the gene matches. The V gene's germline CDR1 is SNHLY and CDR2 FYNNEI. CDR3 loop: CASSPGQGAAETQYF. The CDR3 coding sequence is TGTGCCAGCAGTCCGGGACAGGGGGCTGCAGAGACCCAGTACTTC.

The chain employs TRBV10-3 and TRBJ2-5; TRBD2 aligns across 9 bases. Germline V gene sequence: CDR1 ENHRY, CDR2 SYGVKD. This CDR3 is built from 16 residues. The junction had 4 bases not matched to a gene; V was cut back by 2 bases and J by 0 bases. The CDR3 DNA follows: TGTGCCATCAGTGAGGGGGCTAGCGGGGACCAAGAGACCCAGTACTTC. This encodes CAISEGASGDQETQYF.

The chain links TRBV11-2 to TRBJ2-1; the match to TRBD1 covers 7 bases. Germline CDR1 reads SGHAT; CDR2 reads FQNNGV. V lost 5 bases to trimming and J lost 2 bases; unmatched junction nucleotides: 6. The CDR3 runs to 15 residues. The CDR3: CASSSDRVPYNEQFF. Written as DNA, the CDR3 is TGTGCCAGCAGCAGCGACAGGGTACCCTACAATGAGCAGTTCTTC.

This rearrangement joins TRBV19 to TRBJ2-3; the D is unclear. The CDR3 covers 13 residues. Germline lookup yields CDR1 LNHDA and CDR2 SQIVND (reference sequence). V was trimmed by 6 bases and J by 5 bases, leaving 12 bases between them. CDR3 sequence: CASSLSYRDTQYF. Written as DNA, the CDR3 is TGTGCCAGTAGCCTATCTTACAGAGATACGCAGTATTTT.

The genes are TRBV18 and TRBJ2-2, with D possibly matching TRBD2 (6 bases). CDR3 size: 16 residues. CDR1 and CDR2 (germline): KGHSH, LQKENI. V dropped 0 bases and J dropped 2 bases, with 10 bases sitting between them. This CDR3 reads CASSPPGGINTGELFF. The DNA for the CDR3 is TGTGCCAGCTCACCACCAGGAGGGATTAACACCGGGGAGCTGTTTTTT.

CDR3 in DNA: TGTGCCAGCAGTCGGACACGAACCTACGAGCAGTACTTC. Encoded protein: CASSRTRTYEQYF. The chain carries TRBV6-5 and TRBJ2-7; D is perhaps TRBD1 (5 bases). CDR3 length: 13 amino acids. Germline lookup yields CDR1 MNHEY and CDR2 SVGAGI. V lost 5 bases, J lost 2 bases, and 10 bases lay in between.

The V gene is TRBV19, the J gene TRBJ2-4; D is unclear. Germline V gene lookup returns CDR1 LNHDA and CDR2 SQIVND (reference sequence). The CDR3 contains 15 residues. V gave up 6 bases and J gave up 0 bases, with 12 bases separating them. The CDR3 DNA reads TGTGCCAGTAGGAGCCCTGAGCTAGCCAAAAACATTCAGTACTTC. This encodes CASRSPELAKNIQYF.

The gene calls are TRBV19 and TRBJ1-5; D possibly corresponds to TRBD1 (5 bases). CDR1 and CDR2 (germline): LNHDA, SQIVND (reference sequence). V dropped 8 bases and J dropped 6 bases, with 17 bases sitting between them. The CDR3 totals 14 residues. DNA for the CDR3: TGTGCCAGTGCTGTGGGGGGATTGCTTCAGCCCCAGCATTTT. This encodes CASAVGGLLQPQHF.

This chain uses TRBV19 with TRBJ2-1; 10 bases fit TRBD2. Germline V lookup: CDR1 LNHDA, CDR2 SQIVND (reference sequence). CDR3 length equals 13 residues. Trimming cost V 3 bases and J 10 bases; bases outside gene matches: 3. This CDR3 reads CASSIALAGEQFF. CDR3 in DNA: TGTGCCAGTAGTATCGCACTAGCGGGGGAGCAGTTCTTC.

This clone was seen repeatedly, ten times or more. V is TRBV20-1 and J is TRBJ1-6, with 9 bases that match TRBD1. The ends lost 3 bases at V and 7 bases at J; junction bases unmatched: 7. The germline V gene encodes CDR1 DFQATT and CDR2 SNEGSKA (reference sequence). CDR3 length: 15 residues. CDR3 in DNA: TGCAGTGCTAGTCTGGACAGGGGCGGGAATTCACCCCTCCACTTT. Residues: CSASLDRGGNSPLHF.

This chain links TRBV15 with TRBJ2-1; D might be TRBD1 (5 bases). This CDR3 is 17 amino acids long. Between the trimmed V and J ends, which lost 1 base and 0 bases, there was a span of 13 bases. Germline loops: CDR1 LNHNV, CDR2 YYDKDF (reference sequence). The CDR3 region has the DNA TGTGCCACCAGCAGAGTCGCAGGGCCCTACTCCTACAATGAGCAGTTCTTC. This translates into CATSRVAGPYSYNEQFF.

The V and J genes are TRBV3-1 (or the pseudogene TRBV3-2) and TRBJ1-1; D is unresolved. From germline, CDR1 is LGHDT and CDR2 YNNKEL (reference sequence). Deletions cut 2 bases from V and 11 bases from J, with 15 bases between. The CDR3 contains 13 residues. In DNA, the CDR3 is TGTGCCAGCAGCCAAAACCTACAGTTTCAGGCTTTCTTT. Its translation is CASSQNLQFQAFF.

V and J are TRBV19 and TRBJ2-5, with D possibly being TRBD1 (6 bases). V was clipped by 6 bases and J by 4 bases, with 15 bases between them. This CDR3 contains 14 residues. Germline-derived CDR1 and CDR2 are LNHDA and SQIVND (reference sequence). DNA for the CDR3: TGTGCCAGTAGGCCCTGGCAGGGGCTAGAGACCCAGTACTTC. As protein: CASRPWQGLETQYF.

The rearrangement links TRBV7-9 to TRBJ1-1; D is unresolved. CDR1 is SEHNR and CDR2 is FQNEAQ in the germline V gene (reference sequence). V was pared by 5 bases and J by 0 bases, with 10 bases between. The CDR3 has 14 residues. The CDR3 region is CASSGGLMNTEAFF. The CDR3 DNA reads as TGTGCCAGCAGCGGAGGACTCATGAACACTGAAGCTTTCTTT.

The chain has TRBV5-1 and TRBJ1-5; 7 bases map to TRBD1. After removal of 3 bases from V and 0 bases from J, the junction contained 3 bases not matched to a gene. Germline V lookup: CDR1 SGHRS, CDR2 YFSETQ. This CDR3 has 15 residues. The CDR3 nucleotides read TGCGCCAGCAGCTCGGGACAGAATAGCAATCAGCCCCAGCATTTT. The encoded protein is CASSSGQNSNQPQHF.

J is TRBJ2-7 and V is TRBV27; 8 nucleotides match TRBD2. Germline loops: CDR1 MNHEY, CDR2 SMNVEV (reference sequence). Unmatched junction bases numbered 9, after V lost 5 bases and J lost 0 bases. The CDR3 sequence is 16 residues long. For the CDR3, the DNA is TGTGCCAGCAGTACACATGGACTAGCCATCTCCTACGAGCAGTACTTC. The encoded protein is CASSTHGLAISYEQYF.

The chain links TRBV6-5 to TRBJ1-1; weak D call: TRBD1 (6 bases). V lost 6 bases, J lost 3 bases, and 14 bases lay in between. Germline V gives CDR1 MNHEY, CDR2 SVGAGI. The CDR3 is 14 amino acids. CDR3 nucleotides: TGTGCCAGCAGCCCCGGACAGTACTACACTGAAGCTTTCTTT. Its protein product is CASSPGQYYTEAFF.

Here the CDR3 reads CASSSWTRDTGELFF. The CDR3 region has the DNA TGTGCCAGCAGCTCCTGGACTAGAGACACCGGGGAGCTGTTTTTT. The chain is built from TRBV7-2 and TRBJ2-2, with 7 bases matching TRBD2. Trimming at V came to 4 bases and at J to 3 bases, leaving 5 bases not matched to a gene. The CDR3 extends over 15 amino acids. From germline, CDR1 is SGHTA and CDR2 FQGNSA. The entire variable domain, with the rest obtained from reference TRBV7-2 and TRBJ2-2, is as follows: GAGVSQSPSNKVTEKGKDVELRCDPISGHTALYWYRQSLGQGLEFLIYFQGNSAPDKSGLPSDRFSAERTGGSVSTLTIQRTQQEDSAVYLCASSSWTRDTGELFFGEGSRLTVL.

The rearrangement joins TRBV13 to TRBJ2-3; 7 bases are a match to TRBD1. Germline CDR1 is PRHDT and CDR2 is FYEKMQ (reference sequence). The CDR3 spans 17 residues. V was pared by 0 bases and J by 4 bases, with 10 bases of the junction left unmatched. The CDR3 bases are TGTGCCAGCAGCTTAGGCAGTTCCAGGGGGTTTGCAGATACGCAGTATTTT. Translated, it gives CASSLGSSRGFADTQYF.